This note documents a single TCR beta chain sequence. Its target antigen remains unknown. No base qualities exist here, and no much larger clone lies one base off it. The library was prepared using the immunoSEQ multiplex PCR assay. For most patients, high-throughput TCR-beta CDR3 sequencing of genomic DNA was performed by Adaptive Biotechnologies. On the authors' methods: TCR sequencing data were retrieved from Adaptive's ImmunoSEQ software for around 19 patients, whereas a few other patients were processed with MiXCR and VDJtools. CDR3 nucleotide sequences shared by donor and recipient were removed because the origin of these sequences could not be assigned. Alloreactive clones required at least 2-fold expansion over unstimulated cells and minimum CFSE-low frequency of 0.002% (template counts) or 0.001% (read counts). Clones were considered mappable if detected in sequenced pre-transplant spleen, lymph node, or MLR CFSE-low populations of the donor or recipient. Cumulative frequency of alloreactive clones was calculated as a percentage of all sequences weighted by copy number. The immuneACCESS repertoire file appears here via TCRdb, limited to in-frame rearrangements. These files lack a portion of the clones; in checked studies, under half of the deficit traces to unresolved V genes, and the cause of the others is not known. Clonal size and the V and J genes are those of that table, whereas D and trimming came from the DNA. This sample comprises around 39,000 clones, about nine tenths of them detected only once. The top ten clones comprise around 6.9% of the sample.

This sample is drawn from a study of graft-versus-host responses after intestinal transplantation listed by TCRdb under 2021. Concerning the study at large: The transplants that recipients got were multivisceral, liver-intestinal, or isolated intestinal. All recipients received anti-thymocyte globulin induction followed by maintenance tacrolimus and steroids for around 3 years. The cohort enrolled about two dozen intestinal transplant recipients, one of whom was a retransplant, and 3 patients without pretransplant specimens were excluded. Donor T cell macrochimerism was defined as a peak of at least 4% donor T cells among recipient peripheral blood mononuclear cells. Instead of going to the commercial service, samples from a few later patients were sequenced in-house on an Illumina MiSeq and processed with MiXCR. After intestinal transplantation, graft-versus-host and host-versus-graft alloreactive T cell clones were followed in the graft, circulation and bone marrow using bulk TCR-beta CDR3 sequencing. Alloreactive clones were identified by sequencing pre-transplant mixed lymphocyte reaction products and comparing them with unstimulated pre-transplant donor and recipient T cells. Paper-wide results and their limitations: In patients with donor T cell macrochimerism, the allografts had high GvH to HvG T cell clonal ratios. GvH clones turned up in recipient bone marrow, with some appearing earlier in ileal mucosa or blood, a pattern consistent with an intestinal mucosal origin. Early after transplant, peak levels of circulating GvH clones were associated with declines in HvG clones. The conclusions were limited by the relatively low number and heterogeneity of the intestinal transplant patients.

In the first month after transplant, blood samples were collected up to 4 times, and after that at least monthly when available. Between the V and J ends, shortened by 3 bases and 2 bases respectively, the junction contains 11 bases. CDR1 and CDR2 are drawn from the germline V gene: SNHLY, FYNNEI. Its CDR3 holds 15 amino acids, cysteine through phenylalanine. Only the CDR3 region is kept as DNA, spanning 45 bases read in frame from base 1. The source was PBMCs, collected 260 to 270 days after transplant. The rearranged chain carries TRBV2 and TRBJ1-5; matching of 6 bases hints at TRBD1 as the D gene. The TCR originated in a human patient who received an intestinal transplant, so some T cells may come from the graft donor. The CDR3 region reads CASSDLRQGNQPQHF. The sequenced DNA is TGTGCCAGCAGTGACTTGCGACAGGGCAATCAGCCCCAGCATTTT.